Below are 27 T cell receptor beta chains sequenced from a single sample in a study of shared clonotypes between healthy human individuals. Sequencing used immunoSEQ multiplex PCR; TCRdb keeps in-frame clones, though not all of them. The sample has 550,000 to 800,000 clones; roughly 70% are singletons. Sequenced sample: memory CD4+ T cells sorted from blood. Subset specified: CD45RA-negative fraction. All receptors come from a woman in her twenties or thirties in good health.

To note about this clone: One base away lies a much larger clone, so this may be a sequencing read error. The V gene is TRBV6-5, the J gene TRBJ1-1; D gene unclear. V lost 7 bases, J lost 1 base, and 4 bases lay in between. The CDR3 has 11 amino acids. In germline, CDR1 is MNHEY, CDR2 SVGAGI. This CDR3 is CASKRNTEAFF. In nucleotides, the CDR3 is TGTGCCAGCAAGAGGAACACTGAAGCTTTCTTT.

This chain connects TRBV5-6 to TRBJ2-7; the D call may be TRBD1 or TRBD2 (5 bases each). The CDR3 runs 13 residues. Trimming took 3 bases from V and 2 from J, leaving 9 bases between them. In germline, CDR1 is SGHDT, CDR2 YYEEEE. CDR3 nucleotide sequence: TGTGCCAGCAGCTCGGGACCGGCCTACGAGCAGTACTTC. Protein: CASSSGPAYEQYF.

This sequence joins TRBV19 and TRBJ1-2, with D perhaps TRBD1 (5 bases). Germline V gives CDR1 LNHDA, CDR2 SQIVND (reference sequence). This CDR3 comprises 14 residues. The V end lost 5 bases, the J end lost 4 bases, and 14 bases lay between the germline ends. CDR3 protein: CASSDGALSYGYTF. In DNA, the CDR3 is TGTGCCAGTAGTGATGGGGCTTTATCCTATGGCTACACCTTC.

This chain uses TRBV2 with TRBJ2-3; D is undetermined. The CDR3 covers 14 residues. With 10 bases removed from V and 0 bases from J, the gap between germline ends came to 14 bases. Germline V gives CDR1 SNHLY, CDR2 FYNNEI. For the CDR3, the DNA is TGTGCCACCAGCGCCGGCCTAAGCACAGATACGCAGTATTTT. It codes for CATSAGLSTDTQYF.

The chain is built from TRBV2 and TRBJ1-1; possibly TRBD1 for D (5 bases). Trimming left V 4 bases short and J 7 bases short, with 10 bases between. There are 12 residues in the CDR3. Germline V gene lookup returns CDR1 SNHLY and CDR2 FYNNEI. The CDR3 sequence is CASSGAGGEAFF. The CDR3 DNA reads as TGTGCCAGCAGTGGGGCCGGGGGTGAAGCTTTCTTT.

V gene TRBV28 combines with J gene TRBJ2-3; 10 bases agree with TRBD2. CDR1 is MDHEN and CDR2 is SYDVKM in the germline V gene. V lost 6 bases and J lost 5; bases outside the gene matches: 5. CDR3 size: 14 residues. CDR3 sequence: CASRPSGRGDTQYF. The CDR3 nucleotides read TGTGCCAGCAGACCTAGCGGGAGAGGAGATACGCAGTATTTT.

The CDR3 region is CASNKPGQGPYEQYF. The CDR3 bases are TGTGCCAGCAACAAACCGGGACAGGGCCCCTACGAGCAGTACTTC. The chain combines TRBV7-9 with TRBJ2-7; 9 bases match TRBD1. J gave up 2 bases and V 7 bases, and 9 bases lay outside the gene matches. CDR3 size: 15 residues. Germline assignment: CDR1 SEHNR and CDR2 FQNEAQ (reference sequence).

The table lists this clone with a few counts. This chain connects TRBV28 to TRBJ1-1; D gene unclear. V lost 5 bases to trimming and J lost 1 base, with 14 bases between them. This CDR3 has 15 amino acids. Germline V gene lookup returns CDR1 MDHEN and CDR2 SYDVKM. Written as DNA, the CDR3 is TGTGCCAGCAGTGCCCCCAACAGACCGAACACTGAAGCTTTCTTT. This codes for CASSAPNRPNTEAFF.

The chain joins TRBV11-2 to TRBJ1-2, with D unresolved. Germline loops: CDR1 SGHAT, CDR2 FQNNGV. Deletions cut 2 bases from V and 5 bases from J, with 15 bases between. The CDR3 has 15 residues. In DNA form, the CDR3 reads TGTGCCAGCAGCTTAAATACCGGGCTAGGGTATGGCTACACCTTC. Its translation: CASSLNTGLGYGYTF.

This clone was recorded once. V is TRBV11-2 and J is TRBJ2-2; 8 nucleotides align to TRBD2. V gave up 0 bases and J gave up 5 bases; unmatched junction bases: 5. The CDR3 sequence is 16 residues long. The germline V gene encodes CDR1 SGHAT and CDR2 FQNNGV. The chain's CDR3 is CASSLDKTSATGELFF. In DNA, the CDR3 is TGTGCCAGCAGCTTAGACAAGACTAGCGCTACCGGGGAGCTGTTTTTT.

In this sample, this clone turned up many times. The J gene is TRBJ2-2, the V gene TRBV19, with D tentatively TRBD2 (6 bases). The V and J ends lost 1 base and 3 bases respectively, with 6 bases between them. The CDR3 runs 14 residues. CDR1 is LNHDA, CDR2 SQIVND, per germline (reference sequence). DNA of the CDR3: TGTGCCAGTAGTATAGGGGAGGACACCGGGGAGCTGTTTTTT. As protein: CASSIGEDTGELFF.

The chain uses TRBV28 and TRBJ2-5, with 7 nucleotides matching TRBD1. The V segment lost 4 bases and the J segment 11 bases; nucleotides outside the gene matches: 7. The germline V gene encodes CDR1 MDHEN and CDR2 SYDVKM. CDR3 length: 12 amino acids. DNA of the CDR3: TGTGCCAGCAGTTCACAGGGGTTAGAGCAGTACTTC. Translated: CASSSQGLEQYF.

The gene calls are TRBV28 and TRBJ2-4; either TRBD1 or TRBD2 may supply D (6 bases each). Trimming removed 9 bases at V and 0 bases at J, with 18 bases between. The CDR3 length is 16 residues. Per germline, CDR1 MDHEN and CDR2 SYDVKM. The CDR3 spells CASQGGRPPAKNIQYF. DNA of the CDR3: TGTGCCAGTCAAGGGGGGAGGCCACCAGCCAAAAACATTCAGTACTTC. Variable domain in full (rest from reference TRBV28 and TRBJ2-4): DVKVTQSSRYLVKRTGEKVFLECVQDMDHENMFWYRQDPGLGLRLIYFSYDVKMKEKGDIPEGYSVSREKKERFSLILESASTNQTSMYLCASQGGRPPAKNIQYFGAGTRLSVL.

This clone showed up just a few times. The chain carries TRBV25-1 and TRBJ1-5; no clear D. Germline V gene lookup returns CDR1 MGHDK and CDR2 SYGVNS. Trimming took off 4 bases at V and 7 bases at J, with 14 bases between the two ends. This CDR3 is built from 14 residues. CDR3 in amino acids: CASSATWGGQPQHF. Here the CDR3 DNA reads TGTGCCAGCAGTGCGACCTGGGGAGGACAGCCCCAGCATTTT.

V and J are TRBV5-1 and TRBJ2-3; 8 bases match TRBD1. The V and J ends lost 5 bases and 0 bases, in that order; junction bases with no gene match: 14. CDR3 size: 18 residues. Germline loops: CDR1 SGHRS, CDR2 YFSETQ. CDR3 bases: TGCGCCAGCAGGCGTCAGGGGGCGAACCCAGCTAGCACAGATACGCAGTATTTT. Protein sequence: CASRRQGANPASTDTQYF.

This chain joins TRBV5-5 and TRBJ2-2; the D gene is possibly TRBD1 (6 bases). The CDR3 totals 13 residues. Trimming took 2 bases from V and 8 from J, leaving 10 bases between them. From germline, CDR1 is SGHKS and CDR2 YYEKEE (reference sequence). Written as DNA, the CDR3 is TGTGCCAGCAGCTTCTACAGGGATGGGGAGCTGTTTTTT. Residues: CASSFYRDGELFF.

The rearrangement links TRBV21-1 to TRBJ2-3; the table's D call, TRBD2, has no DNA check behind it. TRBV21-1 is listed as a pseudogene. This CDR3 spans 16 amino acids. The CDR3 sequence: CASSKRAGAEGDTQYF. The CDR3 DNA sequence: TGTGCCAGCAGCAAAAGAGCGGGAGCCGAGGGGGATACGCAGTATTTT.

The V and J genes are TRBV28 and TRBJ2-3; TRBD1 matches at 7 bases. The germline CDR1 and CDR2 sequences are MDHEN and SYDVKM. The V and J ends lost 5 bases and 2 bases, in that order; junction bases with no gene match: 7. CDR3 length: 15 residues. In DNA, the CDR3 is TGTGCCAGCAGTCCCGGACAGGTGGACACAGATACGCAGTATTTT. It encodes CASSPGQVDTDTQYF.

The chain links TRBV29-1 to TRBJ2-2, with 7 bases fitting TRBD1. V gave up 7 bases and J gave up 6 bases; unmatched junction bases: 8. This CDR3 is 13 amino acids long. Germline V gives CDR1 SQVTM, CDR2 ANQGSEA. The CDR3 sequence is CSGTGFLSGELFF. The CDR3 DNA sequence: TGCAGCGGGACAGGATTTTTGTCCGGGGAGCTGTTTTTT.

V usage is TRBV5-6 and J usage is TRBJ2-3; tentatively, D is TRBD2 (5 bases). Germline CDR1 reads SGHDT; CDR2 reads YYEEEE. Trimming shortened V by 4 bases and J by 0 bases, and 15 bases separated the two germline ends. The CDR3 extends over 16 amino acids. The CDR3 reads CASSTRRVGSTDTQYF. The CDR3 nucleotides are TGTGCCAGCAGCACTAGGCGAGTGGGTAGCACAGATACGCAGTATTTT.

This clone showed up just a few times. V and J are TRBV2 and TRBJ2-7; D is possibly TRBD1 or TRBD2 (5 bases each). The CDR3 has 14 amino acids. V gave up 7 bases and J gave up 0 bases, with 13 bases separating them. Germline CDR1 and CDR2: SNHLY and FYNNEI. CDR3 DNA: TGTGCCAGCAAAGAGGGGAACCCCTCCTACGAGCAGTACTTC. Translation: CASKEGNPSYEQYF.

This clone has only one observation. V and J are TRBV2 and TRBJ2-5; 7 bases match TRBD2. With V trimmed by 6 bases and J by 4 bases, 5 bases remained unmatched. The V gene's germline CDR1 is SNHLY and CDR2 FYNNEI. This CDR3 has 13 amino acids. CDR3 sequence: CASRSGGLETQYF. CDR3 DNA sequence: TGTGCCAGCAGGTCGGGAGGACTAGAGACCCAGTACTTC.

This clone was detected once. In DNA form, the CDR3 reads TGTGCCAGCAGCCAAGGGGTTCCGACCCAGTACTTC. Amino acids: CASSQGVPTQYF. The chain carries TRBV7-8 and TRBJ2-5, with a possible D match to TRBD1 (5 bases). The CDR3 sequence is 12 residues long. Trimming removed 5 bases at V and 7 bases at J, with 11 bases between. CDR1 SGHVS and CDR2 FQNEAQ come from the germline V gene.

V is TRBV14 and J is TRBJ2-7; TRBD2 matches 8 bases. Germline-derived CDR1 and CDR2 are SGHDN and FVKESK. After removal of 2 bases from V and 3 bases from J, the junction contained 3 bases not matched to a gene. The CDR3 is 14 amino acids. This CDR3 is CASSQNGRGYEQYF. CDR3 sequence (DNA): TGTGCCAGCAGCCAAAACGGGAGGGGCTACGAGCAGTACTTC.

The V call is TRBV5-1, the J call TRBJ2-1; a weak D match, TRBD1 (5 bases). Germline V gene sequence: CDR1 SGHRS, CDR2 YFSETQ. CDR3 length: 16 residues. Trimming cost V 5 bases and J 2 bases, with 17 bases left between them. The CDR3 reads CASRSGYTSAYNEQFF. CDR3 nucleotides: TGCGCCAGCAGGTCAGGGTACACTTCGGCCTACAATGAGCAGTTCTTC.

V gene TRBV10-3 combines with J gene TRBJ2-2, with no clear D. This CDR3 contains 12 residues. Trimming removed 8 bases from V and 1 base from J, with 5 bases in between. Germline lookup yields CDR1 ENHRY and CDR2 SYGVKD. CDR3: CAIAENTGELFF. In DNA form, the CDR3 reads TGTGCCATCGCAGAGAACACCGGGGAGCTGTTTTTT.

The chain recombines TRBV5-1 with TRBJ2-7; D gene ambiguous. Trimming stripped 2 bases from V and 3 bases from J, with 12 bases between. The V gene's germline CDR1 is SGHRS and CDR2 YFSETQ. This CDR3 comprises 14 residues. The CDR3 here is CASSLDSTRYEQYF. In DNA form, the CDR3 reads TGCGCCAGCAGCTTAGACTCCACTCGCTACGAGCAGTACTTC.